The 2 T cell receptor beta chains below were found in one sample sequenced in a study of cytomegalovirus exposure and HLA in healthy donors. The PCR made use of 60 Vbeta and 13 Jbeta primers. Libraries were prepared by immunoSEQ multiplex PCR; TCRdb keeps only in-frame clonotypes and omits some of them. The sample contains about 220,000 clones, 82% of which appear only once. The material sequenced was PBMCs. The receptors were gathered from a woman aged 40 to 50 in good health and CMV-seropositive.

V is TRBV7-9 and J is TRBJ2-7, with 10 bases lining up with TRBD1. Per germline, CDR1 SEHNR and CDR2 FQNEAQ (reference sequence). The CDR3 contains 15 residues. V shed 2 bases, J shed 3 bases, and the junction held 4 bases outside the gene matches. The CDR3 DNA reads TGTGCCAGCAGCTTAATGGGACAGGGGAGCTACGAGCAGTACTTC. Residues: CASSLMGQGSYEQYF.

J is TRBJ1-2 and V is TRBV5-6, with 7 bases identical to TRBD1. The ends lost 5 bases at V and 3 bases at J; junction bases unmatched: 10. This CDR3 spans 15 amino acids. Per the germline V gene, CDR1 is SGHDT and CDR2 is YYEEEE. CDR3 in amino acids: CASSPPPDRDYGYTF. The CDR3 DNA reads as TGTGCCAGCAGTCCTCCCCCTGACAGGGACTATGGCTACACCTTC.